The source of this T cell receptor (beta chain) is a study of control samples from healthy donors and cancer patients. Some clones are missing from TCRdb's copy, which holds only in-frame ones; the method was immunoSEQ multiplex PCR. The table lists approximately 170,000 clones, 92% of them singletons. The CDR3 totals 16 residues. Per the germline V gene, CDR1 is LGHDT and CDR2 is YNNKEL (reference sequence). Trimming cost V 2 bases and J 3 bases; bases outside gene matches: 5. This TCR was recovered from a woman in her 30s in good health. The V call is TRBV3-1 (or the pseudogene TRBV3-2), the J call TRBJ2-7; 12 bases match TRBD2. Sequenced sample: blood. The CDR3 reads CASSQMTSGRSYEQYF. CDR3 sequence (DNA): TGTGCCAGCAGCCAAATGACTAGCGGGAGAAGCTACGAGCAGTACTTC.